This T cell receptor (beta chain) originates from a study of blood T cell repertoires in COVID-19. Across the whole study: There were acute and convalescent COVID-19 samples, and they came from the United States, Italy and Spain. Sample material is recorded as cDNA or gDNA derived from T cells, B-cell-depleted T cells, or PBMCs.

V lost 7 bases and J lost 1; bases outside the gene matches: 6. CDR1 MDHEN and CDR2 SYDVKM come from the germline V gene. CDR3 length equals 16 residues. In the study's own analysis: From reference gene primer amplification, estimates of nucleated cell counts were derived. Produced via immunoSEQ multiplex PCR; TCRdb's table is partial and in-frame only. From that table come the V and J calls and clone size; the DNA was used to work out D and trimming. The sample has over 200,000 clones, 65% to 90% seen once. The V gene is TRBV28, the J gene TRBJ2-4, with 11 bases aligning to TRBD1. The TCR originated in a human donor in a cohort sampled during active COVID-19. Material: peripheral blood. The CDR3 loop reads CASTGQGAGAKNIQYF. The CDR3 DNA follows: TGTGCCAGCACCGGACAGGGGGCGGGGGCCAAAAACATTCAGTACTTC.